This T cell receptor (beta chain) was identified during a study of response to subunit inactivated influenza vaccine. Findings of the study overall: Only a handful of new T cells, the authors suggested, are recruited with each seasonal influenza vaccination.

The ends lost 3 bases at V and 0 bases at J; junction bases unmatched: 12. This CDR3 is 18 amino acids long. CDR1 is SGHAT, CDR2 FQNNGV, per germline. TCRdb recomputed calls from the RT-PCR reads with MiXCR, one row per CDR3 protein. The table lists over 400,000 distinct CDR3 sequences, over 9.5% of them singletons, with around 12% in the top ten. Note on this clonotype: The antigen remains undetermined.

The sample in question was PBMCs from blood, obtained 35 to 45 days after vaccination. This receptor was taken from a man aged 50-60 years who received an inactivated influenza vaccine. The chain uses TRBV11-2 and TRBJ2-7; 9 bases are a match to TRBD1. The CDR3 bases are TGTGCCAGCAGCTTCCCCCCTGGGGGGACAGGGTACTCCTACGAGCAGTACTTC. Amino acids: CASSFPPGGTGYSYEQYF.